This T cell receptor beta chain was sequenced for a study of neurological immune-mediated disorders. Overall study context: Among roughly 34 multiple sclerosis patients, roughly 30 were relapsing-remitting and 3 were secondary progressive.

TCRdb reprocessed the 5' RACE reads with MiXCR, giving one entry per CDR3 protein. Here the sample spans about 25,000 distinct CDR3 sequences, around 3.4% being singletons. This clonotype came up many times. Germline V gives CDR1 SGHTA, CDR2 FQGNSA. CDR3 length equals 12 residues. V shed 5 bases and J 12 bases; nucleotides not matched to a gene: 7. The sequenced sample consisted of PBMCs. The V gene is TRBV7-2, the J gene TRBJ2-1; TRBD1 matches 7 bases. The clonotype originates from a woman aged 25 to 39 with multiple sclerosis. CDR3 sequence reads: CASSLTGSGQFF. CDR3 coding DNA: TGTGCCAGCAGCCTGACAGGGTCGGGGCAGTTCTTC. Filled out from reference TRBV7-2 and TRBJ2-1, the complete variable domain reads GAGVSQSPSNKVTEKGKDVELRCDPISGHTALYWYRQSLGQGLEFLIYFQGNSAPDKSGLPSDRFSAERTGGSVSTLTIQRTQQEDSAVYLCASSLTGSGQFFGPGTRLTVL.